These 30 T cell receptor beta chains were all obtained from the same sample, sequenced in a study of T cell responses to AZD1222 COVID-19 vaccine. TCRdb keeps only in-frame clones here, not all; method: immunoSEQ multiplex PCR. The table lists 100,000 to 120,000 clones, more than 70% of them singletons. Sequenced here: peripheral blood, sampled on day 0 of AZD1222 vaccination. These receptors came from an adult in good health.

The V call is TRBV10-3, the J call TRBJ2-3, with a weak D call TRBD1 (5 bases). Trimming took off 3 bases at V and 4 bases at J, with 8 bases between the two ends. The germline CDR1 and CDR2 sequences are ENHRY and SYGVKD. The CDR3 has 13 amino acids. The chain's CDR3 is CAISDDRSDTQYF. The CDR3 DNA is TGTGCCATCAGTGACGACAGATCAGATACGCAGTATTTT.

This clone was seen a few times. This rearrangement joins TRBV27 to TRBJ1-1; 7 nucleotides match TRBD1. Germline CDR1 is MNHEY and CDR2 is SMNVEV (reference sequence). The CDR3 has 12 residues. The V and J ends lost 2 bases and 8 bases, in that order; junction bases with no gene match: 2. The CDR3 DNA reads TGTGCCAGCAGTTTACAGGGACAGGAAGCTTTCTTT. This encodes CASSLQGQEAFF.

This clone was observed a single time. The rearrangement joins TRBV28 to TRBJ1-1; D is possibly TRBD1 (5 bases). Germline V CDR1 and CDR2: MDHEN, SYDVKM. The CDR3 extends over 15 amino acids. V was cut by 7 bases and J by 1 base, with 16 bases left in between. The CDR3 DNA is TGTGCCAGCACCCTGGGGGGGGTCAGGAACACTGAAGCTTTCTTT. Translating gives CASTLGGVRNTEAFF.

V usage is TRBV6-2 or TRBV6-3 and J usage is TRBJ2-7, with D possibly being TRBD2 (6 bases). V lost 5 bases to trimming and J lost 7 bases, with 15 bases between them. Germline CDR1 and CDR2: MNHEY and SVGEGT. The CDR3 sequence is 13 residues long. The CDR3 sequence is CASSPYLGGEQYF. Here the CDR3 DNA reads TGTGCCAGCAGTCCATACCTTGGGGGGGAGCAGTACTTC.

The chain has TRBV5-6 and TRBJ2-3; 10 bases fit TRBD2. There are 17 residues in the CDR3. V lost 2 bases to trimming and J lost 2 bases; unmatched junction nucleotides: 8. Germline CDR1 is SGHDT and CDR2 is YYEEEE. CDR3 amino acids: CASSFFFSGGITDTQYF. In nucleotides, the CDR3 is TGTGCCAGCAGCTTTTTCTTTAGCGGGGGGATCACAGATACGCAGTATTTT.

This chain links TRBV7-2 with TRBJ2-5, with D unresolved. The CDR3 sequence is 14 residues long. V was cut by 1 base and J by 5 bases, with 11 bases left in between. Germline V gene data show CDR1 as SGHTA and CDR2 as FQGNSA. The CDR3 DNA reads as TGTGCCAGCAGCTTAGAGTCTAGATTGGAGACCCAGTACTTC. This gives the protein CASSLESRLETQYF.

Only a few counts were recorded for this clone. This chain joins TRBV28 and TRBJ1-6; no clear D. This CDR3 spans 14 amino acids. Germline V lookup: CDR1 MDHEN, CDR2 SYDVKM. Trimming pared 5 bases from V and 8 bases from J, leaving 13 bases between. The CDR3 DNA reads TGTGCCAGCAGTCCTGCCTTAGACGATTCACCCCTCCACTTT. Amino acids: CASSPALDDSPLHF.

The J gene is TRBJ1-1, the V gene TRBV4-3; D call uncertain. In germline, CDR1 is LGHNA, CDR2 YSLEER. Trimming cost V 5 bases and J 0 bases, with 10 bases left between them. The length of the CDR3 is 14 residues. The CDR3 region has the DNA TGCGCCAGCAGCTACAACGCAGTGAACACTGAAGCTTTCTTT. This translates into CASSYNAVNTEAFF.

The chain carries TRBV5-1 and TRBJ1-5; 9 nucleotides agree with TRBD1. The CDR3 sequence is 15 residues long. Germline lookup yields CDR1 SGHRS and CDR2 YFSETQ. Trimming cost V 4 bases and J 7 bases; bases outside gene matches: 9. The CDR3: CASSPGQGLGQPQHF. CDR3 nucleotides: TGCGCCAGCAGCCCGGGACAGGGCTTGGGGCAGCCCCAGCATTTT.

The chain is built from TRBV29-1 and TRBJ2-6; tentatively, D is TRBD2 (6 bases). The ends were cut back, 4 bases at V and 1 base at J, with 11 bases in the middle. This CDR3 contains 15 residues. Per the germline V gene, CDR1 is SQVTM and CDR2 is ANQGSEA. CDR3 bases: TGCAGCGTTGCAGCGGGTCTGTCTGGGGCCAACGTCCTGACTTTC. Translation gives CSVAAGLSGANVLTF.

The gene calls are TRBV24-1 and TRBJ1-5; D possibly corresponds to TRBD1 (6 bases). The CDR3 totals 14 residues. Germline CDR1 reads KGHDR; CDR2 reads SFDVKD. The germline V and J ends were trimmed by 3 bases and 3 bases, with 8 bases remaining between them. CDR3 nucleotides: TGTGCCACCAGTGATGGGGGGCCCAATCAGCCCCAGCATTTT. Protein product: CATSDGGPNQPQHF.

The rearrangement uses TRBV7-8 and TRBJ1-1, with 7 bases matching TRBD1. V was clipped by 1 base and J by 5 bases; unmatched bases: 10. This CDR3 has 16 amino acids. Germline V gene data show CDR1 as SGHVS and CDR2 as FQNEAQ. The CDR3 sequence is CASSLGPQGVGTEAFF. The DNA of the CDR3 is TGTGCCAGCAGCTTAGGTCCCCAGGGGGTAGGAACTGAAGCTTTCTTT.

The rearrangement joins TRBV2 to TRBJ2-1; D gene unclear. CDR1 and CDR2 (germline): SNHLY, FYNNEI. There are 15 residues in the CDR3. The V end was cut by 2 bases, the J end by 12 bases, with 20 bases between. The CDR3 coding sequence is TGTGCCAGCAGTGAAACAACTACTCCGGGTCCGGTGCAGTTCTTC. Amino acid sequence: CASSETTTPGPVQFF. The full variable domain, in which reference TRBV2 and TRBJ2-1 provide the parts outside the CDR3, is EPEVTQTPSHQVTQMGQEVILRCVPISNHLYFYWYRQILGQKVEFLVSFYNNEISEKSEIFDDQFSVERPDGSNFTLKIRSTKLEDSAMYFCASSETTTPGPVQFFGPGTRLTVL.

This clone was seen a single time. The rearrangement links TRBV30 to TRBJ2-7; TRBD2 aligns across 7 bases. V was pared by 3 bases and J by 2 bases, with 1 base of the junction left unmatched. The CDR3 covers 12 residues. The V gene's germline CDR1 is GTSNPN and CDR2 SVGIG (reference sequence). CDR3: CAWSLAAYEQYF. CDR3 nucleotide sequence: TGTGCCTGGAGCCTAGCGGCCTACGAGCAGTACTTC.

This clone was detected only once. CDR3 amino acids: CASSEVTGSNQPQHF. Written as DNA, the CDR3 is TGTGCCAGCAGTGAAGTTACGGGAAGCAATCAGCCCCAGCATTTT. The rearrangement joins TRBV2 to TRBJ1-5; D gene ambiguous. The CDR3 contains 15 residues. Germline CDR1 reads SNHLY; CDR2 reads FYNNEI. The V gene lost 1 base and the J gene lost 1 base, with 8 bases spanning the gap.

CDR3 loop: CASSLGRGLGDYEQYF. CDR3 nucleotides: TGTGCCAGCAGCTTAGGTCGTGGGTTGGGCGATTACGAGCAGTACTTC. The V and J genes are TRBV11-3 and TRBJ2-7; D unclear. Germline CDR1 is SGHNT and CDR2 is YENEEA. V lost 1 base and J lost 4, with 17 bases in between. The CDR3 is 16 residues long.

The J gene is TRBJ1-6, the V gene TRBV2, with 10 bases lining up with TRBD1. Germline V lookup: CDR1 SNHLY, CDR2 FYNNEI. The CDR3 contains 13 residues. Trimming at V came to 8 bases and at J to 8 bases, leaving 3 bases not matched to a gene. DNA of the CDR3: TGTGCCAGCGACGACAGGGGGCATTCACCCCTCCACTTT. It translates to CASDDRGHSPLHF.

The J gene is TRBJ2-2, the V gene TRBV28, with TRBD2 as a possible D gene (6 bases). The CDR3 is 13 amino acids. V gave up 3 bases and J gave up 7 bases, with 9 bases separating them. Germline values: CDR1 MDHEN, CDR2 SYDVKM. The CDR3, as DNA: TGTGCCAGCAGTTTCTCGGAGGGCGGGGAGCTGTTTTTT. Its translation: CASSFSEGGELFF.

This chain connects TRBV18 to TRBJ1-1; D is ambiguous. Germline CDR1 is KGHSH and CDR2 is LQKENI. V shed 0 bases and J shed 1 base, with 6 bases lying between them. The CDR3 runs to 14 residues. The CDR3 nucleotides read TGTGCCAGCTCACCACCGTCGAGGAACACTGAAGCTTTCTTT. Amino acids: CASSPPSRNTEAFF.

Only one count was recorded for this clone. V gene TRBV21-1 combines with J gene TRBJ2-2; the listed D gene, TRBD1, was not tested against the DNA. TRBV21-1 is shown as a pseudogene. This CDR3 comprises 15 residues. The CDR3 DNA sequence: TGTGCCAGCAGCAACCCCAGACATAAGAACGGGGAGCTGTTTTTT. Its translation: CASSNPRHKNGELFF.

The chain has TRBV5-1 and TRBJ2-3; TRBD2 aligns across 7 bases. This CDR3 is built from 16 residues. The trim removed 0 bases at V and 4 bases at J, leaving 8 bases unmatched. CDR1 SGHRS and CDR2 YFSETQ come from the germline V gene. The CDR3 DNA reads as TGCGCCAGCAGCTTGGCCGGCGCGGGAGATGCAGATACGCAGTATTTT. It codes for CASSLAGAGDADTQYF.

This sequence joins TRBV28 and TRBJ2-3; possible D gene TRBD2, 5 bases. V was clipped by 7 bases and J by 2 bases, with 10 bases between them. This CDR3 region has 13 residues. The germline CDR1 and CDR2 sequences are MDHEN and SYDVKM. CDR3 DNA sequence: TGTGCCAGCACCGCGGGTTTCACAGATACGCAGTATTTT. Its translation: CASTAGFTDTQYF. Looking up the rest from reference TRBV28 and TRBJ2-3 gives the full variable domain: DVKVTQSSRYLVKRTGEKVFLECVQDMDHENMFWYRQDPGLGLRLIYFSYDVKMKEKGDIPEGYSVSREKKERFSLILESASTNQTSMYLCASTAGFTDTQYFGPGTRLTVL.

The gene calls are TRBV19 and TRBJ2-2; D not certain. The CDR3 extends over 16 amino acids. Per the germline V gene, CDR1 is LNHDA and CDR2 is SQIVND (reference sequence). V lost 3 bases and J lost 0, with 11 bases in between. CDR3 DNA: TGTGCCAGTAGTATGTTGGGCACACCGAACACCGGGGAGCTGTTTTTT. This gives the protein CASSMLGTPNTGELFF.

J is TRBJ2-2 and V is TRBV10-3, with D uncertain. With 1 base removed from V and 1 base from J, the gap between germline ends came to 7 bases. The length of the CDR3 is 15 residues. Germline loops: CDR1 ENHRY, CDR2 SYGVKD. The CDR3 here is CAISELGMNTGELFF. The DNA for the CDR3 is TGTGCCATCAGTGAGTTAGGCATGAACACCGGGGAGCTGTTTTTT.

The V and J genes are TRBV11-1 and TRBJ1-2, with a weak D call TRBD1 (6 bases). Germline loops: CDR1 SGHAT, CDR2 FQDESV (reference sequence). The CDR3 is made up of 15 amino acids. Trimming stripped 4 bases from V and 4 bases from J, with 16 bases between. CDR3 nucleotides: TGTGCCAGCAGCTCCCACACGGCGGGGGCCTATGGCTACACCTTC. This encodes CASSSHTAGAYGYTF.

The CDR3 loop is CASSLYSGDTQYF. Written as DNA, the CDR3 is TGTGCCAGCAGCTTATATAGCGGAGATACGCAGTATTTT. The chain recombines TRBV7-3 with TRBJ2-3; weak D call: TRBD2 (6 bases). The CDR3 consists of 13 residues. Germline CDR1 SGHTA, CDR2 FQGTGA. Trimming took off 2 bases at V and 5 bases at J, with 8 bases between the two ends.

The chain is built from TRBV5-1 and TRBJ2-3, with 10 bases identical to TRBD2. The germline V gene has CDR1 SGHRS and CDR2 YFSETQ. The CDR3 loop spans 17 amino acids. With 1 base clipped from V and 4 bases from J, the junction kept 9 bases outside the gene matches. The CDR3 sequence is CASSLWSSGRMADTQYF. The CDR3 DNA sequence: TGCGCCAGCAGCTTGTGGTCTAGCGGGAGAATGGCAGATACGCAGTATTTT.

The V gene is TRBV9, the J gene TRBJ2-1; 10 bases match TRBD2. The germline V gene encodes CDR1 SGDLS and CDR2 YYNGEE. This CDR3 spans 16 amino acids. Unmatched junction bases numbered 10, after V lost 4 bases and J lost 6 bases. CDR3 residues: CASSPSAGLALNEQFF. In DNA, the CDR3 is TGTGCCAGCAGCCCCAGCGCGGGACTAGCGCTCAATGAGCAGTTCTTC.

The chain uses TRBV7-2 and TRBJ2-3, with unresolved D. Germline V gives CDR1 SGHTA, CDR2 FQGNSA. V lost 2 bases and J lost 2, with 8 bases in between. The CDR3 spans 14 residues. The CDR3 region is CASSLIQPTDTQYF. CDR3 nucleotide sequence: TGTGCCAGCAGCTTAATCCAGCCCACAGATACGCAGTATTTT.

J is TRBJ2-5 and V is TRBV19; a weak D match, TRBD2 (6 bases). Germline V gives CDR1 LNHDA, CDR2 SQIVND (reference sequence). CDR3 length: 14 amino acids. V lost 4 bases, J lost 4 bases, and 13 bases lay in between. The CDR3 DNA follows: TGTGCCAGTAGTAGCGGGGTGGCGAGAGAGACCCAGTACTTC. It is translated as CASSSGVARETQYF.